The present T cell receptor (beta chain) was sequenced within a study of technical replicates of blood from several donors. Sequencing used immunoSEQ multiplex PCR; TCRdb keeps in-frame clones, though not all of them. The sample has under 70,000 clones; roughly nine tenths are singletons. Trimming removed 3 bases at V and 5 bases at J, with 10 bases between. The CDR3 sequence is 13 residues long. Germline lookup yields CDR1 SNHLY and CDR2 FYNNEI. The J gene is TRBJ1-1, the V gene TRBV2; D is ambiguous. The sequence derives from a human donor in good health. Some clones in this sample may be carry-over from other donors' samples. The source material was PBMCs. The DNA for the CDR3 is TGTGCCAGCAGTGACGGGGTAGGGACTGAAGCTTTCTTT. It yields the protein CASSDGVGTEAFF.